Following are 8 T cell receptor beta chains from one sample sequenced in a study of CD8 T cells in ankylosing spondylitis (dated by TCRdb to the late 2010s). Libraries were made using 5' RACE. Sequencing used an Illumina HiSeq 2500. In-frame beta chains were kept once TCRdb had trimmed the public reads at Q25 with fastp and called clones with MiXCR. Under each unique CDR3 protein, matching rows form one entry showing the most common genes and DNA. This sample gives roughly 200,000 distinct CDR3 sequences in total; around 13% of them show up just once. 15% to 20% of the sample is in the top ten clones. Input material: blood, either unsorted or a sorted T cell fraction (not recorded which). The receptor source for this set is a male donor with ankylosing spondylitis or in good health (not recorded which).

The chain links TRBV6-1 to TRBJ2-7; D not certain. The germline V gene encodes CDR1 MNHNS and CDR2 SASEGT. CDR3 length: 12 amino acids. V was trimmed by 7 bases and J by 4 bases, leaving 11 bases between them. CDR3 DNA sequence: TGTGCCAGCACAACCGGAGAGTACGAGCAGTACTTC. Translation gives CASTTGEYEQYF.

This clonotype appeared a few times. This rearrangement joins TRBV6-2 or TRBV6-3 to TRBJ2-1, with D possibly matching TRBD2 (6 bases). V lost 0 bases to trimming and J lost 4 bases, with 13 bases between them. Germline loops: CDR1 MNHEY, CDR2 SVGEGT. This CDR3 spans 16 amino acids. CDR3: CASSYSGREPYNEQFF. CDR3 nucleotides: TGTGCCAGCAGTTACTCGGGGCGGGAACCTTACAATGAGCAGTTCTTC.

The chain is built from TRBV7-9 and TRBJ2-1; D may be TRBD1 (5 bases). V shed 5 bases and J shed 0 bases, with 11 bases lying between them. The CDR3 contains 15 residues. The V gene's germline CDR1 is SEHNR and CDR2 FQNEAQ (reference sequence). The CDR3 sequence is CASSRTPSSYNEQFF. As DNA, the CDR3 is TGTGCCAGCAGCCGGACACCGAGCTCCTACAATGAGCAGTTCTTC.

In this sample, this clonotype turned up a few times. The chain employs TRBV7-9 and TRBJ1-5, with no clear D. From germline, CDR1 is SEHNR and CDR2 FQNEAQ (reference sequence). V was cut by 11 bases and J by 2 bases, with 22 bases left in between. CDR3 length: 16 amino acids. The CDR3 is CALSFPNWVGNQPQHF. Here the CDR3 DNA reads TGTGCCCTTTCCTTTCCTAACTGGGTGGGCAATCAGCCCCAGCATTTT.

The table lists this clonotype with many counts. This sequence joins TRBV29-1 and TRBJ2-3, with 12 bases matching TRBD2. Germline V gives CDR1 SQVTM, CDR2 ANQGSEA. J lost 5 bases, V lost 3 bases, and 3 bases had no gene match. There are 14 residues in the CDR3. CDR3 coding DNA: TGCAGCGTTGATACTAGCGGGGGGCTAGATACGCAGTATTTT. Amino acid sequence: CSVDTSGGLDTQYF.

V gene TRBV30 combines with J gene TRBJ2-2, with D possibly being TRBD2 (7 bases). The CDR3 extends over 18 amino acids. The V gene lost 5 bases and the J gene lost 1 base, with 23 bases spanning the gap. Per germline, CDR1 GTSNPN and CDR2 SVGIG (reference sequence). CDR3 in amino acids: CAWAEGWGGAWNTGELFF. The CDR3 region has the DNA TGTGCCTGGGCGGAGGGTTGGGGGGGCGCCTGGAACACCGGGGAGCTGTTTTTT. The whole variable domain, remainder taken from reference TRBV30 and TRBJ2-2, is SQTIHQWPATLVQPVGSPLSLECTVEGTSNPNLYWYRQAAGRGLQLLFYSVGIGQISSEVPQNLSASRPQDRQFILSSKKLLLSDSGFYLCAWAEGWGGAWNTGELFFGEGSRLTVL.

V gene TRBV20-1 combines with J gene TRBJ2-1; D not certain. The CDR3 is made up of 14 amino acids. The germline CDR1 and CDR2 sequences are DFQATT and SNEGSKA (reference sequence). Trimming removed 3 bases from V and 0 bases from J, with 9 bases in between. The CDR3 protein is CSARHADSYNEQFF. The DNA of the CDR3 is TGCAGTGCTAGGCACGCAGACTCCTACAATGAGCAGTTCTTC.

This clonotype was recorded a few times. The chain has TRBV5-5 and TRBJ2-1; TRBD2 matches 7 bases. Germline CDR1 and CDR2: SGHKS and YYEKEE (reference sequence). CDR3 length: 17 amino acids. The V gene end was trimmed by 4 bases and the J gene end by 4 bases; junction bases not matched to a gene: 14. The CDR3 here is CASSAGGTGAPYNEQFF. DNA of the CDR3: TGTGCCAGCAGCGCCGGGGGGACCGGGGCCCCATACAATGAGCAGTTCTTC.